This entry lists 3 T cell receptor beta chains sequenced from one sample in a study of T cells in Graves' hyperthyroidism and ophthalmopathy (dated by TCRdb to 2018 to 2020). Libraries were made using multiplex PCR. Instrument used: Illumina HiSeq 2000. Amplification of TCR beta CDR3 regions was carried out from RNA transcripts. The first round of RT-PCR for the TCR CDR3 was performed with the HTBI primer set and the Qiagen OneStep RT-PCR kit. Starting from the raw public reads, TCRdb applied fastp trimming at Q25, assembled clones with MiXCR and retained in-frame beta chains. Entries are consolidated by CDR3 protein sequence, retaining the most common genes and DNA. Counted in this sample were roughly 350,000 distinct CDR3 sequences; around 13% of them appeared once. The ten largest clones represent approximately 23% of the sample. The sample comprised blood. The receptors derive from a woman in her twenties or thirties with Graves' hyperthyroidism.

The table lists this clonotype with a few counts. The final CDR3 position lacks the conserved phenylalanine or tryptophan, pointing to a likely read error. This chain links TRBV10-3 with TRBJ2-5; 7 bases align to TRBD2. Germline V gives CDR1 ENHRY, CDR2 SYGVKD. The CDR3 runs 15 residues. V lost 0 bases to trimming and J lost 2 bases; unmatched junction nucleotides: 3. This chain's CDR3 is CAISESWGGQETQYS. In DNA form, the CDR3 reads TGTGCCATCAGTGAGTCGTGGGGAGGGCAAGAGACCCAGTACTCC.

This clonotype was seen many times. This chain uses TRBV6-1 with TRBJ2-3, with 8 bases that match TRBD2. The CDR3 runs to 14 residues. With 5 bases clipped from V and 6 bases from J, the junction kept 7 bases outside the gene matches. Germline V lookup: CDR1 MNHNS, CDR2 SASEGT. CDR3 loop: CASSSAAGADTQYF. The CDR3 DNA follows: TGTGCCAGCAGTTCAGCAGCGGGAGCGGATACGCAGTATTTT.

This clonotype was counted at least ten times. V usage is TRBV6-1 and J usage is TRBJ2-5, with D possibly being TRBD2 (5 bases). CDR3 length: 13 residues. V lost 6 bases, J lost 5 bases, and 13 bases lay in between. Germline lookup yields CDR1 MNHNS and CDR2 SASEGT. The DNA for the CDR3 is TGTGCCAGCAGCTTCCGGGGATCCGAGACCCAGTACTTC. Its protein is CASSFRGSETQYF.